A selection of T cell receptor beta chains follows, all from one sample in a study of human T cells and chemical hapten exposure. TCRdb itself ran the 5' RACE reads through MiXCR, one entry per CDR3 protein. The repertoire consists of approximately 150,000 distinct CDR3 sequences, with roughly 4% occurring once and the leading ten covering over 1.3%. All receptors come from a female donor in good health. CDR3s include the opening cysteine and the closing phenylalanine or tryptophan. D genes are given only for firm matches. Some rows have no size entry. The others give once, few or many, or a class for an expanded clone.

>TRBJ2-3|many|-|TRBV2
TGTGCCAGCAGTGAAGCGCGGGACACCCGATGGTATTTT
CASSEARDTRWYF
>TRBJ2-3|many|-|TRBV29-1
TGCAGCGTTGCCTTGGCAGGACGTAGCACAGATACGCAGTATTTT
CSVALAGRSTDTQYF
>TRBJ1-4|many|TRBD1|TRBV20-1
TGCAGTGCTGGTGATACAGGGGGCGACGAAAAACTGTTTTTT
CSAGDTGGDEKLFF
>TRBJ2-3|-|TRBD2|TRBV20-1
TGCAGTGCTCCAGGACTAGCGGGGGGGGTCACAGATACGCAGTATTTT
CSAPGLAGGVTDTQYF
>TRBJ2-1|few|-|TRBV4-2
TGTGCCAGCAGCCAAGTAACCTCCGGCCGGGAGTGGCATCCTGAGCAGTTCTTC
CASSQVTSGREWHPEQFF
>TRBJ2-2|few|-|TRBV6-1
TGTGCCAGCAGTGAATTTCTGCCAGGGAACACCGGGGAGCTGTTTTTT
CASSEFLPGNTGELFF
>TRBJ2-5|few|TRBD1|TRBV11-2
TGTGCCAGCAGCTATAGACCGACAGGGGAAGAGACCCAGTACTTC
CASSYRPTGEETQYF
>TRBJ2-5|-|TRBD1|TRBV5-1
TGCGCCAGCAGCTTGGGGACAGGGGGAAGGATGGACCAGTACTTC
CASSLGTGGRMDQYF
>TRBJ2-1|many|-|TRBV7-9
TGTGCCAGCAGCTTAGTGGGAACAGGGCGGTACACCGGACTCGGGAATGAGCAGTTCTTC
CASSLVGTGRYTGLGNEQFF
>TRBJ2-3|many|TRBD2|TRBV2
TGTGCCAGCAGTGAACGCCAACGGGGGGGCACAGATACGCAGTATTTT
CASSERQRGGTDTQYF
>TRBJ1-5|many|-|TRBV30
TGTGCCTGGAGTGAGGGGGGGCCCCAGCATTTT
CAWSEGGPQHF
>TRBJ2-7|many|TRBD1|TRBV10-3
TGTGCCATCAGGGGGTTAACAGGGGGATTGAAGGAGCAGTACTTC
CAIRGLTGGLKEQYF
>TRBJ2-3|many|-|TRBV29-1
TGCAGCGTTGGGAGCGAACATCGCACAGATACGCAGTATTTT
CSVGSEHRTDTQYF
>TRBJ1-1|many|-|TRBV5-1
TGCGCCAGCAGCTGGGGGGGGGAAATTGAAGCTTTCTTT
CASSWGGEIEAFF
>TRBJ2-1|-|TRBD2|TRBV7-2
TGTGCCAGCAGCTTATATGCGCTACGGGGGGGGCCCTACAATGAGCAGTTCTTC
CASSLYALRGGPYNEQFF
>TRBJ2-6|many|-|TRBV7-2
TGTGCCAGCAGCAAAAGAACCGGATACTCTGGGGCCAACGTCCTGACTTTC
CASSKRTGYSGANVLTF
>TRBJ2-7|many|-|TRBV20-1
TGCAGTGCTGACCGGGACGGACTCCTCTTC
CSADRDGLLF
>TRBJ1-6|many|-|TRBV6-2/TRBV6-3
TGTGCCAGCAGCCCACGGGGGTCCCGCTCCGCGTCACCCCTCCACTTT
CASSPRGSRSASPLHF
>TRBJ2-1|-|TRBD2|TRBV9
TGTGCCAGCAGCCCAAGAGCGGGGGGGCGGTTGGGTGAGCAGTTCTTC
CASSPRAGGRLGEQFF
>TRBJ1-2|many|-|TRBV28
TGTGCCAGCAGTTTCCTAGGCTATGGCTACACCTTC
CASSFLGYGYTF
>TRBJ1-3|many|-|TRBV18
TGTGCCAGCTCACCCGGGACAAACTCTGGAAACACCATATATTTT
CASSPGTNSGNTIYF
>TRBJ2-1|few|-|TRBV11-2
TGTGCCAGCAGCTCCATCCCGGCGGGGTTCTCCTACAATGAGCAGTTCTTC
CASSSIPAGFSYNEQFF
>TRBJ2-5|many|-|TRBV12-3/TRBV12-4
TGTGCCAGCAGGAAGGACAGCCAAGAGACCCAGTACTTC
CASRKDSQETQYF
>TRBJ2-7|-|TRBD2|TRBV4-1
TGCGCCAGCAGCCAGGACTGGGCTAGCGGTCCCCCGGGGGAGCAGTACTTC
CASSQDWASGPPGEQYF
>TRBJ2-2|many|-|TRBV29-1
TGCAGCGTTGTAGTGCCACCGAACACCGGGGAGCTGTTTTTT
CSVVVPPNTGELFF
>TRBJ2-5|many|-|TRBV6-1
TGTGCCAGCGGAATCCGGACGGGCAGTGAGACCCAGTACTTC
CASGIRTGSETQYF
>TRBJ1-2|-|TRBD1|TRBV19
TGTGCCAGTAGTGCGCGGACAGGCCTCTATGGCTACACCTTC
CASSARTGLYGYTF
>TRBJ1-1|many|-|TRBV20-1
TGCAGTGCTAGAGATTTGACGTCAGGGTTCGCTGAAGCTTTCTTT
CSARDLTSGFAEAFF
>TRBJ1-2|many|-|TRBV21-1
TGTGCCAGCAGCTACAGGACAGGGGGAGGATATGGCTACACCTTC
CASSYRTGGGYGYTF
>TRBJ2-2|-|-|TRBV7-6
TGTGCCACAGGCTACGGATTGAGCACCGGGGAGCTGTTTTTT
CATGYGLSTGELFF
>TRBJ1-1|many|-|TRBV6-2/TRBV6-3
TGTGCCAGCAGTTACGCGGTGGGTACTGAAGCTTTCTTT
CASSYAVGTEAFF
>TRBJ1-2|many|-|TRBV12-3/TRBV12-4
TGTGCCAGCAGTTTAGGGACAGCAGGCGGCTACACCTTC
CASSLGTAGGYTF
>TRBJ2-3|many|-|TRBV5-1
TGCGCCAGCTCAAACCGCGGGTACACAGATACGCAGTATTTT
CASSNRGYTDTQYF
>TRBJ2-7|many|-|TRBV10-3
TGTGCCATCAGCCGAACAGGGCCCTACGAGCAGTACTTC
CAISRTGPYEQYF